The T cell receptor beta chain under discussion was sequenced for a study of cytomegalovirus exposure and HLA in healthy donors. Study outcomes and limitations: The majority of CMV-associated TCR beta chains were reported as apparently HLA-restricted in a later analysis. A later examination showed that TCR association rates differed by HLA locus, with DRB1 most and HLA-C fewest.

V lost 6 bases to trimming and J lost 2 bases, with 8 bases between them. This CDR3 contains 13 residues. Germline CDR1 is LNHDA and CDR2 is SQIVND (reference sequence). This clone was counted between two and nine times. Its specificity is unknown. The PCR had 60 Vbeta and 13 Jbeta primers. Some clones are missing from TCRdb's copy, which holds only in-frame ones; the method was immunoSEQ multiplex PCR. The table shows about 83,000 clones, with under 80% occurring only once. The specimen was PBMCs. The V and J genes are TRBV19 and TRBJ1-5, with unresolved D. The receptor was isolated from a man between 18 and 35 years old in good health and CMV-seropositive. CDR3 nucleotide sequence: TGTGCCAGTAGGTTTCTTGGCAATCAGCCCCAGCATTTT. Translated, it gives CASRFLGNQPQHF.